A selection of T cell receptor beta chains follows, all from one sample in a study of T cells in Graves' hyperthyroidism and ophthalmopathy. TCRdb reanalysed the multiplex PCR reads using MiXCR and keeps one entry per CDR3 protein. The sample records around 600,000 distinct CDR3 sequences, about a sixth being singletons. The specimen sequenced was blood. These receptors were collected from a woman in her thirties or forties with Graves' ophthalmopathy. Each CDR3 is given with its conserved first and last residue.

length: 16; V: TRBV20-1; J: TRBJ1-5; CDR3: CSARVPGRRMNQPQHF
length: 11; V: TRBV10-3; J: TRBJ2-1; CDR3: CAISEEVEQFF
length: 16; V: TRBV6-1; J: TRBJ1-1; CDR3: CASPEALTRRDTEAFF
length: 14; V: TRBV7-8; J: TRBJ2-1; CDR3: CASSPPPLAGEQFF
length: 16; V: TRBV28; J: TRBJ2-7; CDR3: CASSLRSGASDYEQYF
length: 13; V: TRBV3-1; J: TRBJ2-1; CDR3: CASSQIGNNEQFF
length: 15; V: TRBV29-1; J: TRBJ2-3; CDR3: CSVEDPEGRVDTQYF
length: 14; V: TRBV7-9; J: TRBJ2-1; CDR3: CASSYNGGINEQFF
length: 14; V: TRBV7-6; J: TRBJ2-3; CDR3: CASSSLIRTDTQYF
length: 14; V: TRBV28; J: TRBJ2-7; CDR3: CASSLSEGRYEQYF
length: 22; V: TRBV4-2; J: TRBJ2-7; CDR3: CASSQEVSGTSGIISREYEQYF
length: 15; V: TRBV20-1; J: TRBJ2-7; CDR3: CSATRPAGGNDEQYF
length: 13; V: TRBV29-1; J: TRBJ2-7; CDR3: CSASREGRVEQYF
length: 20; V: TRBV7-9; J: TRBJ2-6; CDR3: CASKAGGQHGESSGANVLTF
length: 16; V: TRBV9; J: TRBJ1-6; CDR3: CASSVEAGTKNSPLHF
length: 13; V: TRBV29-1; J: TRBJ2-4; CDR3: CSVRTGGENIQYF
length: 15; V: TRBV9; J: TRBJ2-2; CDR3: CASSVGSGGAGELFF
length: 15; V: TRBV5-1; J: TRBJ2-7; CDR3: CASSATGTASYEQYF
length: 14; V: TRBV7-3; J: TRBJ2-1; CDR3: CASSLRGGGNEQFF
length: 13; V: TRBV2; J: TRBJ1-2; CDR3: CASSSGPIYGYTF
length: 13; V: TRBV28; J: TRBJ1-2; CDR3: CASTSRGDYGYTF
length: 10; V: TRBV10-3; J: TRBJ2-1; CDR3: CAIGQDEQFF
length: 13; V: TRBV18; J: TRBJ1-5; CDR3: CASSPDLPQPQHF
length: 16; V: TRBV6-5; J: TRBJ2-2; CDR3: CASSSPGQGSTGELFF
length: 15; V: TRBV18; J: TRBJ2-3; CDR3: CASSPANTLTDTQYF
length: 16; V: TRBV27; J: TRBJ1-1; CDR3: CASSPPGYLPNTEAFF
length: 14; V: TRBV6-5; J: TRBJ2-4; CDR3: CASSYSGVHDIQYF
length: 12; V: TRBV29-1; J: TRBJ2-7; CDR3: CSVGRSRGEQYF
length: 15; V: TRBV24-1; J: TRBJ2-1; CDR3: CATSDPSGPFNEQFF
length: 14; V: TRBV4-1; J: TRBJ1-5; CDR3: CASSPQDFNQPQHF
length: 15; V: TRBV5-1; J: TRBJ1-1; CDR3: CASSPQGDANTEAFF
length: 15; V: TRBV30; J: TRBJ1-5; CDR3: CAWSSGQGRNQPQHF
length: 15; V: TRBV12-3/TRBV12-4; J: TRBJ2-7; CDR3: CASSSSSAWGARQYF
length: 15; V: TRBV7-9; J: TRBJ1-4; CDR3: CASSEVPLANEKLFF
length: 15; V: TRBV27; J: TRBJ1-2; CDR3: CASSPTGQVLGGYTF
length: 14; V: TRBV11-2; J: TRBJ2-5; CDR3: CASSFPGLRETQYF
length: 13; V: TRBV28; J: TRBJ2-1; CDR3: CASSLLGLNEQFF
length: 15; V: TRBV2; J: TRBJ1-2; CDR3: CASISPGQGNYGYTF
length: 15; V: TRBV4-1; J: TRBJ2-7; CDR3: CASSQAVTYSYEQYF
length: 12; V: TRBV2; J: TRBJ1-2; CDR3: CASSTNRGGYTF
length: 14; V: TRBV28; J: TRBJ2-1; CDR3: CASRDTTVYNEQFF
length: 14; V: TRBV2; J: TRBJ1-5; CDR3: CASSWDSPRQPQHF
length: 14; V: TRBV7-9; J: TRBJ1-1; CDR3: CASRQFLMNTEAFF
length: 15; V: TRBV6-6; J: TRBJ1-2; CDR3: CASSYGRLAVYGYTF
length: 18; V: TRBV6-1; J: TRBJ2-7; CDR3: CASSEVPLQTGPMDEQYF
length: 16; V: TRBV11-2; J: TRBJ2-7; CDR3: CASSLRTGGQLYEQYF
length: 15; V: TRBV4-1; J: TRBJ1-3; CDR3: CASSQAQETGNTIYF
length: 20; V: TRBV28; J: TRBJ2-1; CDR3: CASSLSFRVILLQDYNEQFF